These T cell receptor beta chains were read from a single sample in a study of cytomegalovirus exposure and HLA in healthy donors. The assay was immunoSEQ multiplex PCR, and TCRdb's table has in-frame clones only and misses some. This table has roughly 130,000 clones, more than 80% appearing once. The sequencing input was PBMCs. The receptors here all came from a male donor in good health and CMV-seronegative. CDR3s include the opening cysteine and the closing phenylalanine or tryptophan. A D gene is named only where the DNA matches it firmly. Size is stated for part of the rows, as once, few or many counts, or as a class when the clone is expanded.

D	V	size	J	length	CDR3	DNA
.	TRBV4-3	.	TRBJ1-4	18	CASSQGTSDSFNNEKLFF	TGCGCCAGCAGCCAAGGAACGTCCGACAGCTTTAATAATGAAAAACTGTTTTTT
.	TRBV7-9	.	TRBJ1-2	15	CASSPGGGSFYGYTF	TGTGCCAGCAGCCCGGGGGGGGGAAGCTTCTATGGCTACACCTTC
.	TRBV9	.	TRBJ1-1	14	CASSLWGGNTEAFF	TGTGCCAGCAGCCTTTGGGGGGGGAACACTGAAGCTTTCTTT
.	TRBV4-1	.	TRBJ1-5	14	CASSQAERMEPQHF	TGCGCCAGCAGCCAGGCAGAGAGGATGGAGCCCCAGCATTTT
.	TRBV7-9	.	TRBJ2-1	17	CASRSNLIDRNDNEQFF	TGTGCCAGCCGCTCCAACCTGATAGACAGGAACGACAATGAGCAGTTCTTC
TRBD1	TRBV15	.	TRBJ2-5	18	CATINKFRDRYNQETQYF	TGTGCCACCATTAATAAATTCCGGGACAGGTATAATCAAGAGACCCAGTACTTC
TRBD1	TRBV11-2	.	TRBJ1-1	14	CASSLPRQGPEAFF	TGTGCCAGCAGCCTCCCCCGACAGGGACCTGAAGCTTTCTTT
.	TRBV6-1	few	TRBJ1-5	14	CASSESGGAQPQHF	TGTGCCAGCAGTGAATCGGGGGGGGCCCAGCCCCAGCATTTT
TRBD1	TRBV10-2	.	TRBJ1-5	13	CACGDRGRQPQHF	TGCGCTTGTGGGGACAGGGGGCGTCAGCCCCAGCATTTT
TRBD1	TRBV5-6	few	TRBJ1-2	15	CASSSTGTGPYSYTF	TGTGCCAGCAGTTCAACGGGGACAGGGCCTTATAGCTACACCTTC
.	TRBV15	.	TRBJ2-3	15	CATSRDSLQRDTQYF	TGTGCCACCAGCAGAGATTCCCTTCAGCGGGATACGCAGTATTTT
TRBD1	TRBV19	.	TRBJ2-5	15	CASRLTGTAQETQYF	TGTGCCAGTAGACTGACCGGGACAGCCCAAGAGACCCAGTACTTC
TRBD1	TRBV4-1	.	TRBJ2-7	15	CASSPSLAGGYEQYF	TGCGCCAGCAGCCCCTCCCTCGCAGGGGGCTACGAGCAGTACTTC
TRBD1	TRBV11-2	.	TRBJ2-1	14	CASSLGTGDNEQFF	TGTGCCAGCAGCTTAGGGACAGGGGATAATGAGCAGTTCTTC
.	TRBV6-5	.	TRBJ1-2	12	CASSNADYGYTF	TGTGCCAGCAGCAATGCGGACTATGGCTACACCTTC
.	TRBV9	once	TRBJ2-1	9	CASGGEQFF	TGTGCCAGCGGGGGGGAGCAGTTCTTC
TRBD2	TRBV7-9	.	TRBJ2-1	14	CASSLVVAGNEQFF	TGTGCCAGCAGCTTAGTAGTAGCGGGGAATGAGCAGTTCTTC
TRBD1	TRBV7-9	.	TRBJ1-6	15	CSSSPSGGFNSPLHF	TGTTCCAGCAGCCCCTCAGGGGGCTTCAATTCACCCCTCCACTTT
.	TRBV5-6	.	TRBJ1-2	13	CASSFGSRDGYTF	TGTGCCAGCAGCTTCGGCTCGAGGGATGGCTACACCTTC
TRBD1	TRBV10-1	.	TRBJ1-5	19	CASGQGAPSHIDSNQPQHF	TGCGCCAGCGGACAGGGGGCTCCTTCTCATATTGATAGCAATCAGCCCCAGCATTTT
TRBD2	TRBV28	.	TRBJ2-3	13	CASSRTRSDTQYF	TGTGCCAGCAGCCGGACTAGATCCGATACGCAGTATTTT
.	TRBV9	few	TRBJ2-2	17	CASSVPVAEENTGELFF	TGTGCCAGCAGCGTACCCGTGGCAGAAGAGAACACCGGGGAGCTGTTTTTT
TRBD1	TRBV30	few	TRBJ1-1	15	CAWSPIGQGGTEAFF	TGTGCCTGGAGTCCCATTGGACAGGGTGGGACTGAAGCTTTCTTT
.	TRBV6-1	.	TRBJ2-6	16	CASSEEVGSGANGLTF	TGTGCCAGCAGTGAAGAAGTAGGGTCTGGGGCCAACGGCCTGACTTTC
.	TRBV6-6	.	TRBJ2-1	12	CASQTANNEQFF	TGTGCCAGCCAAACAGCTAACAATGAGCAGTTCTTC
TRBD1	TRBV6-5	.	TRBJ1-5	14	CASSDSGGFQPQHF	TGTGCCAGCAGTGACTCAGGGGGCTTTCAGCCCCAGCATTTT
.	TRBV7-8	.	TRBJ1-1	15	CASSLEGGLNTEAFF	TGTGCCAGCAGCTTAGAAGGCGGATTGAACACTGAAGCTTTCTTT
.	TRBV30	.	TRBJ1-5	14	CAWRVKQSNQPQHF	TGTGCCTGGAGGGTAAAACAGTCCAATCAGCCCCAGCATTTT
TRBD1	TRBV5-5	few	TRBJ1-4	17	CASSGPGQPSLYEKLFF	TGTGCCAGCAGCGGGCCGGGACAGCCATCTTTGTATGAAAAACTGTTTTTT
.	TRBV7-8	.	TRBJ2-7	14	CASSTGTSGYEQYF	TGTGCCAGCAGCACCGGGACATCTGGCTACGAGCAGTACTTC
TRBD2	TRBV29-1	.	TRBJ2-2	12	CSAGTSVGELFF	TGCAGCGCTGGGACTAGCGTTGGGGAGCTGTTTTTT
.	TRBV7-9	.	TRBJ1-2	14	CSSSPGRGFYGYTF	TGTTCCAGCTCGCCAGGACGGGGGTTCTATGGCTACACCTTC
.	TRBV2	.	TRBJ1-1	14	CASRQQGLGTEAFF	TGTGCCAGCAGGCAGCAGGGGTTGGGCACTGAAGCTTTCTTT
.	TRBV27	.	TRBJ1-2	17	CASSLTTGRGFNYGYTF	TGTGCCAGCAGTTTGACTACGGGGCGGGGATTTAACTATGGCTACACCTTC
TRBD1	TRBV30	.	TRBJ2-1	12	CAWRRGQDEQFF	TGTGCCTGGAGAAGGGGGCAAGATGAGCAGTTCTTC
.	TRBV7-9	.	TRBJ2-7	16	CSSSLEYRSSSYEQYF	TGTTCCAGCAGCTTAGAGTATCGATCTAGCTCCTACGAGCAGTACTTC
.	TRBV7-9	.	TRBJ1-2	15	CASSQETGRHYGYTF	TGTGCCAGCAGCCAAGAGACAGGACGTCACTATGGCTACACCTTC
.	TRBV5-1	.	TRBJ2-6	15	CASSPRGPGANGLTF	TGCGCCAGCAGCCCGCGGGGGCCCGGGGCCAACGGCCTGACTTTC
.	TRBV9	once	TRBJ1-1	13	CASSAQGNTEAFF	TGTGCCAGCAGCGCCCAGGGGAACACTGAAGCTTTCTTT
TRBD1	TRBV10-3	.	TRBJ2-6	17	CAIKPGQGSSGANVLTF	TGTGCCATCAAACCGGGACAGGGTAGCTCTGGGGCCAACGTCCTGACTTTC
.	TRBV28	.	TRBJ2-3	15	CASSLYLSGADTQYF	TGTGCCAGCAGTTTATATTTATCGGGGGCAGATACGCAGTATTTT
TRBD1	TRBV4-2	.	TRBJ2-4	19	CASSQEGVGQGVAKNIQYF	TGTGCCAGCAGCCAAGAAGGGGTGGGACAGGGGGTAGCCAAAAACATTCAGTACTTC
.	TRBV7-2	once	TRBJ1-2	13	CASSSGSGRGYTF	TGTGCCAGCAGCTCGGGGTCGGGGAGGGGCTACACCTTC